The rows below give T cell receptor beta chains drawn from one sample of a study of T cells in Graves' hyperthyroidism and ophthalmopathy. TCRdb independently ran MiXCR on the multiplex PCR reads; one entry per CDR3 protein. The repertoire consists of around 440,000 distinct CDR3 sequences, with 15% to 17% occurring once and the leading ten covering around 7.3%. Sequences were obtained from blood. The receptors were gathered from a woman aged 18-35 years with Graves' hyperthyroidism. Each CDR3 is given with its conserved first and last residue.

J,V,CDR3
TRBJ2-2,TRBV6-2/TRBV6-3,CASMVDLEPNTGELFF
TRBJ2-1,TRBV5-1,CASSSQGPSYNEQFF
TRBJ1-2,TRBV19,CASSPGTHYGYTF
TRBJ1-3,TRBV16,CASSQSAITGTTGNTIYF
TRBJ1-5,TRBV30,CAWSVLQGPHQPQHF
TRBJ1-2,TRBV12-3/TRBV12-4,CASSFVGTGDGYTF
TRBJ2-5,TRBV7-8,CASSPGLETQYF
TRBJ2-1,TRBV12-3/TRBV12-4,CASRWTGMDEQFF
TRBJ2-3,TRBV4-1,CASSHPSSGQGMTDTQYF
TRBJ2-3,TRBV7-3,CASSPRGGGTDTQYF
TRBJ2-2,TRBV4-2,CASSQRHPNTGELFF
TRBJ2-1,TRBV2,CASSELGTGYNEQFF
TRBJ2-4,TRBV27,CASSAVYPGLAGGGAKNIQYF
TRBJ2-3,TRBV5-1,CASSPLKASTDTQYF
TRBJ2-1,TRBV9,CASSVIAGEGYNEQFF
TRBJ2-3,TRBV7-9,CASSLGGPSWTDTQYF
TRBJ2-1,TRBV12-3/TRBV12-4,CASGTRRGEQFF
TRBJ2-5,TRBV7-2,CASSLKNSGGEETQYF
TRBJ2-2,TRBV20-1,CSASGASRNTGELFF
TRBJ2-1,TRBV20-1,CSARAGTRNGNEQFF
TRBJ1-1,TRBV6-6,CASSYKSQGGSNTEAFF
TRBJ2-4,TRBV25-1,CASSARTLLAKNIQYF
TRBJ2-3,TRBV12-3/TRBV12-4,CASSARLADTFTDTQYF
TRBJ2-2,TRBV12-3/TRBV12-4,CASSFTSTGELFF
TRBJ1-2,TRBV27,CASSLAGKNYGYTF
TRBJ1-5,TRBV6-1,CASSGSLNQPQHF
TRBJ1-5,TRBV6-2/TRBV6-3,CASSYSDNQPQHF
TRBJ1-1,TRBV6-5,CASSYSTRALLFF
TRBJ2-7,TRBV20-1,CSARNPTSGGYEQYF
TRBJ2-5,TRBV2,CATENRVQETQYF
TRBJ2-3,TRBV6-2/TRBV6-3,CATMGQSTDTQYF